The 29 T cell receptor beta chains in this list originate from one sample, sequenced in a study of blood T cell repertoires in COVID-19. The assay was immunoSEQ multiplex PCR, and TCRdb's table has in-frame clones only and misses some. This sample has some 150,000 clones, with approximately 80% found just once. Material for sequencing was PBMCs or T cells enriched from blood (not recorded which). The receptors here all came from a man aged 50-60 years who had recovered from COVID-19.

The J gene is TRBJ1-2, the V gene TRBV19; weak D call: TRBD1 (5 bases). CDR1 is LNHDA and CDR2 is SQIVND in the germline V gene (reference sequence). This CDR3 region has 14 residues. Trimming removed 4 bases at V and 3 bases at J, with 12 bases between. CDR3 DNA: TGTGCCAGTAGTACCGCACGACAGCACTATGGCTACACCTTC. Translated: CASSTARQHYGYTF.

V usage is TRBV19 and J usage is TRBJ1-1; D unclear. The CDR3 covers 12 residues. V lost 3 bases and J 2 bases, leaving 4 bases between the germline ends. From germline, CDR1 is LNHDA and CDR2 SQIVND (reference sequence). CDR3 residues: CASSIPNTEAFF. CDR3 coding DNA: TGTGCCAGTAGTATCCCTAACACTGAAGCTTTCTTT. Full variable domain (missing parts from reference TRBV19 and TRBJ1-1): DGGITQSPKYLFRKEGQNVTLSCEQNLNHDAMYWYRQDPGQGLRLIYYSQIVNDFQKGDIAEGYSVSREKKESFPLTVTSAQKNPTAFYLCASSIPNTEAFFGQGTRLTVV.

The chain couples TRBV9 to TRBJ2-3; 10 bases fit TRBD2. Germline V gene data show CDR1 as SGDLS and CDR2 as YYNGEE. The CDR3 contains 15 residues. Unmatched junction bases numbered 4, after V lost 4 bases and J lost 2 bases. This chain's CDR3 is CASSTSGDHTDTQYF. CDR3 DNA: TGTGCCAGCAGCACTAGCGGGGATCACACAGATACGCAGTATTTT. Filled out from reference TRBV9 and TRBJ2-3, the complete variable domain reads DSGVTQTPKHLITATGQRVTLRCSPRSGDLSVYWYQQSLDQGLQFLIQYYNGEERAKGNILERFSAQQFPDLHSELNLSSLELGDSALYFCASSTSGDHTDTQYFGPGTRLTVL.

The gene calls are TRBV6-2 or TRBV6-3 and TRBJ2-2, with TRBD2 identical over 8 bases. V trimming: 2 bases; J trimming: 1 base; junction bases outside the gene matches: 3. This CDR3 region has 16 residues. Germline-derived CDR1 and CDR2 are MNHEY and SVGEGT. The CDR3 region is CASSYLSGGNTGELFF. CDR3 nucleotide sequence: TGTGCCAGCAGTTACCTGAGCGGGGGGAACACCGGGGAGCTGTTTTTT.

This clone was detected once. V usage is TRBV29-1 and J usage is TRBJ2-2, with 10 bases fitting TRBD1. This CDR3 has 13 amino acids. Losses at the gene ends were 6 bases for V and 4 bases for J; bases not matched to a gene: 2. The germline gives CDR1 SQVTM, CDR2 ANQGSEA. In DNA, the CDR3 is TGCAGCGTACGGACAGGGGGCACCGGGGAGCTGTTTTTT. Amino acids: CSVRTGGTGELFF.

There are a few counts of this clone. V is TRBV7-8 and J is TRBJ1-2; 7 nucleotides agree with TRBD1. The V segment lost 0 bases and the J segment 6 bases; nucleotides outside the gene matches: 7. This CDR3 contains 15 residues. CDR1 and CDR2 (germline): SGHVS, FQNEAQ. The CDR3 protein is CASSLATGTSNGYTF. CDR3 DNA sequence: TGTGCCAGCAGCTTAGCGACAGGGACGAGTAATGGCTACACCTTC.

The V gene is TRBV4-3, the J gene TRBJ1-2; possibly TRBD1 for D (6 bases). Germline assignment: CDR1 LGHNA and CDR2 YSLEER. The V end was cut by 1 base, the J end by 4 bases, with 10 bases between. This CDR3 region has 14 residues. CDR3 sequence: CASSQGTELYGYTF. CDR3 nucleotide sequence: TGCGCCAGCAGCCAAGGGACAGAGCTCTATGGCTACACCTTC.

In nucleotides, the CDR3 is TGTGCCAGCAGCTTGGTATCTGAAGCTTTCTTT. It yields the protein CASSLVSEAFF. The V call is TRBV5-5, the J call TRBJ1-1; D unclear. The V end was cut by 0 bases, the J end by 6 bases, with 3 bases between. From germline, CDR1 is SGHKS and CDR2 YYEKEE (reference sequence). The length of the CDR3 is 11 residues.

The V call is TRBV7-2, the J call TRBJ2-5; TRBD2 is a possible D gene (7 bases). The CDR3 sequence is 16 residues long. Trimming pared 2 bases from V and 1 base from J, leaving 14 bases between. Germline loops: CDR1 SGHTA, CDR2 FQGNSA. CDR3 sequence (DNA): TGTGCCAGCAGCTTACTGGCGGGGGCCATCCAAGAGACCCAGTACTTC. Its translation is CASSLLAGAIQETQYF.

This clone was picked up a small number of times. The chain recombines TRBV3-1 (or the pseudogene TRBV3-2) with TRBJ2-1; no clear D gene. CDR3 length: 19 residues. V lost 1 base and J lost 0, with 19 bases in between. CDR1 and CDR2 (germline): LGHDT, YNNKEL (reference sequence). CDR3 sequence: CASSQVGGAKPSSYNEQFF. CDR3 DNA sequence: TGTGCCAGCAGCCAAGTAGGCGGCGCAAAACCAAGCTCCTACAATGAGCAGTTCTTC.

The chain has TRBV6-2 or TRBV6-3 and TRBJ2-2, with 7 bases identical to TRBD1. The V segment lost 3 bases and the J segment 0 bases; nucleotides outside the gene matches: 1. Germline V CDR1 and CDR2: MNHEY, SVGEGT. The CDR3 length is 15 residues. The CDR3 here is CASSYGTANTGELFF. CDR3 DNA: TGTGCCAGCAGTTATGGGACAGCGAACACCGGGGAGCTGTTTTTT.

For this clone: An end of the junction differs from the germline gene, which may be a read error. V is TRBV28 and J is TRBJ2-7, with D possibly matching TRBD2 (6 bases). The CDR3 totals 14 residues. The germline V gene has CDR1 MDHEN and CDR2 SYDVKM. CDR3 amino acids: CASSLHGTDYVQYF. The CDR3 DNA is TGTGCCAGCAGTTTGCATGGGACGGACTACGTGCAGTACTTC.

This rearrangement joins TRBV7-9 to TRBJ2-7; tentative D call: TRBD1 (5 bases). CDR1 SEHNR and CDR2 FQNEAQ come from the germline V gene (reference sequence). V dropped 0 bases and J dropped 10 bases, with 7 bases sitting between them. The CDR3 is 11 amino acids. DNA for the CDR3: TGTGCCAGCAGCTTAGCTGGACAACAGTACTTC. Translated: CASSLAGQQYF.

This rearrangement joins TRBV28 to TRBJ1-2, with TRBD1 matching 10 bases. V was clipped by 5 bases and J by 5 bases; unmatched bases: 5. The CDR3 totals 14 residues. Germline V gene data show CDR1 as MDHEN and CDR2 as SYDVKM. The CDR3 sequence: CASSPWGQGYGYTF. DNA for the CDR3: TGTGCCAGCAGTCCATGGGGACAGGGGTATGGCTACACCTTC.

V is TRBV4-2 and J is TRBJ2-7; 9 bases map to TRBD1. CDR1 and CDR2 (germline): LGHNA, YNFKEQ. CDR3 size: 16 residues. With 1 base clipped from V and 2 bases from J, the junction kept 6 bases outside the gene matches. CDR3 loop: CASSQAFGTGTYEQYF. The CDR3 nucleotides are TGTGCCAGCAGCCAAGCATTCGGGACAGGGACCTACGAGCAGTACTTC.

This chain connects TRBV23-1 to TRBJ1-2, with 9 bases lining up with TRBD1. TRBV23-1 counts as an open reading frame of uncertain function. With 0 bases clipped from V and 2 bases from J, the junction kept 19 bases outside the gene matches. The CDR3 has 21 residues. The CDR3 DNA reads as TGCGCCAGCAGTCAATCGCTAATTCACAGGGGGCCTGGCTATTCGAACTATGGCTACACCTTC. Protein sequence: CASSQSLIHRGPGYSNYGYTF.

This chain links TRBV5-6 with TRBJ1-4; possible D gene TRBD1, 6 bases. This CDR3 region has 15 residues. The V and J ends lost 2 bases and 1 base respectively, with 9 bases between them. Germline V gives CDR1 SGHDT, CDR2 YYEEEE. In nucleotides, the CDR3 is TGTGCCAGCAGCTTAGGGGGAATAACTAATGAAAAACTGTTTTTT. This codes for CASSLGGITNEKLFF.

The chain links TRBV10-1 to TRBJ1-1; TRBD1 agrees at 9 bases. Unmatched junction bases numbered 1, after V lost 4 bases and J lost 7 bases. The CDR3 is 12 residues long. Germline CDR1 and CDR2: WNHNN and SYGVQD (reference sequence). The CDR3 DNA reads as TGCGCCAGCAGTGTGACAGGGGGTGAAGCTTTCTTT. Translation gives CASSVTGGEAFF.

This clone was seen just once. The V gene is TRBV7-2, the J gene TRBJ1-5, with 7 bases that match TRBD1. This CDR3 is built from 16 residues. Trimming at V came to 2 bases and at J to 8 bases, leaving 12 bases not matched to a gene. Germline CDR1 and CDR2: SGHTA and FQGNSA. CDR3 protein: CASSLSPDRVVEPQHF. CDR3 DNA: TGTGCCAGCAGCTTAAGTCCCGACAGGGTAGTGGAGCCCCAGCATTTT.

This chain links TRBV7-9 with TRBJ1-4; the D gene is possibly TRBD1 (5 bases). V was pared by 8 bases and J by 0 bases, with 10 bases between. Germline V gene data show CDR1 as SEHNR and CDR2 as FQNEAQ (reference sequence). This CDR3 is built from 14 residues. In nucleotides, the CDR3 is TGTGCCAGCGGCTCGGGGGCAACTAATGAAAAACTGTTTTTT. It yields the protein CASGSGATNEKLFF.

This sequence joins TRBV5-5 and TRBJ2-7; TRBD1 agrees at 10 bases. J was trimmed by 2 bases and V by 5 bases; bases with no gene match: 7. CDR1 SGHKS and CDR2 YYEKEE come from the germline V gene (reference sequence). The CDR3 spans 15 residues. This CDR3 is CASRTGGLLPYEQYF. The CDR3 DNA reads TGTGCCAGCAGGACAGGGGGCCTACTCCCCTACGAGCAGTACTTC.

The V and J genes are TRBV4-3 and TRBJ2-1, with 9 bases that match TRBD2. Trimming took 0 bases from V and 4 from J; bases not matched to a gene: 1. The CDR3 extends over 15 amino acids. Germline assignment: CDR1 LGHNA and CDR2 YSLEER. CDR3 nucleotides: TGCGCCAGCAGCCAAGAGACTAGCGGATACAATGAGCAGTTCTTC. Translating gives CASSQETSGYNEQFF.

In this sample, this clone turned up once. The chain has TRBV20-1 and TRBJ1-2; D is unresolved. There are 13 residues in the CDR3. The germline V gene encodes CDR1 DFQATT and CDR2 SNEGSKA (reference sequence). Deletions cut 3 bases from V and 4 bases from J, with 12 bases between. CDR3 bases: TGCAGTGCTAGTTTGCGGGAATCCTATGGCTACACCTTC. Its translation is CSASLRESYGYTF.

This clone has just a few counts. The rearrangement links TRBV28 to TRBJ2-7; 12 nucleotides agree with TRBD2. V lost 9 bases to trimming and J lost 3 bases; unmatched junction nucleotides: 3. The length of the CDR3 is 13 residues. Germline lookup yields CDR1 MDHEN and CDR2 SYDVKM. CDR3 loop: CASTSGGLYEQYF. The CDR3 coding sequence is TGTGCCAGTACTAGCGGGGGGCTCTACGAGCAGTACTTC.

CDR3 amino acids: CASSQTSGGETQYF. The CDR3 DNA is TGTGCCAGCTCTCAGACTAGCGGGGGAGAGACCCAGTACTTC. The V call is TRBV18, the J call TRBJ2-5, with 12 bases fitting TRBD2. Germline V gives CDR1 KGHSH, CDR2 LQKENI. Trimming took 6 bases from V and 4 from J; bases not matched to a gene: 3. The CDR3 has 14 amino acids.

This clone was seen once. The chain uses TRBV9 and TRBJ1-2; D gene ambiguous. Germline CDR1 and CDR2: SGDLS and YYNGEE. This CDR3 contains 13 residues. Deletions cut 3 bases from V and 2 bases from J, with 8 bases between. DNA of the CDR3: TGTGCCAGCAGCGGAAGCATAAACTATGGCTACACCTTC. Its protein product is CASSGSINYGYTF.

The chain joins TRBV6-2 or TRBV6-3 to TRBJ2-2; D is unclear. CDR1 is MNHEY, CDR2 SVGEGT, per germline. This CDR3 spans 13 amino acids. The V gene lost 4 bases and the J gene lost 4 bases, with 7 bases spanning the gap. The CDR3 protein is CASSSSRTGELFF. The CDR3 DNA follows: TGTGCCAGCAGTTCTAGTCGCACCGGGGAGCTGTTTTTT.

The CDR3 DNA sequence: TGCGCCAGCAGCCAAGCCAACAGACCAACCGGGGAGCTGTTTTTT. This translates into CASSQANRPTGELFF. This chain links TRBV4-3 with TRBJ2-2; D gene unclear. CDR1 and CDR2 (germline): LGHNA, YSLEER. Trimming removed 1 base at V and 5 bases at J, with 11 bases between. The CDR3 extends over 15 amino acids.

V gene TRBV3-1 (or the pseudogene TRBV3-2) combines with J gene TRBJ1-2; 10 nucleotides match TRBD1. The CDR3 sequence is 14 residues long. Unmatched junction bases numbered 5, after V lost 4 bases and J lost 6 bases. CDR1 and CDR2 (germline): LGHDT, YNNKEL (reference sequence). CDR3 coding DNA: TGTGCCAGCAGCCTTAGGACAGGGGGGGATGGCTACACCTTC. It yields the protein CASSLRTGGDGYTF.